This T cell receptor beta chain was recorded in a study of OX40 agonist ivuxolimab in advanced cancers. Findings and limits, study-wide: More expanded clones were seen, on average, in CD8+ T cells than in CD4+.

This table comes from immunoSEQ multiplex PCR, and its TCRdb copy is limited to in-frame clones, with some not included. The repertoire includes about 79,000 clones, about four fifths of them detected once, and 0.51% sits in the top ten. On this clone itself: Its antigen remains unidentified.

This receptor was obtained from an adult with an advanced solid tumor such as melanoma, head and neck, liver or kidney cancer. This specimen consisted of CD4+ or CD8+ T cells sorted from blood, obtained in a trial of the OX40 agonist ivuxolimab.

The DNA of the CDR3 is TGTGCCAGCAGCTCCCCGACAGGGACTGAAGCTTTCTTT. The encoded protein is CASSSPTGTEAFF. The chain is built from TRBV11-3 and TRBJ1-1, with 7 bases lining up with TRBD1. The CDR3 consists of 13 residues. V lost 4 bases to trimming and J lost 5 bases; unmatched junction nucleotides: 4. Germline CDR1 reads SGHNT; CDR2 reads YENEEA.